This T cell receptor beta chain originates from a study of CD8+ T cells in alopecia areata. Study background: The duration of tofacitinib was 6 to 18 months, with 6 months off drug afterward. Study-level points and caveats: Amid tofacitinib therapy, many expanded lesional clones stayed present in scalp and blood. Against the mouse data, patients shared TCRs less clearly, possibly for HLA reasons.

Treatment defined: oral pan-JAK inhibitor, 5-10 mg twice daily. Extracted RNA was reverse transcribed, and the resulting cDNA served as sequencing template. TCRdb's copy holds only in-frame clones and misses some; the assay was immunoSEQ multiplex PCR. The data show some 220,000 clones, more than 45% seen once. There are a few counts of this clone. Its antigen is undetermined. This specimen consisted of CD4+ T cells sorted from blood, obtained at week 4, from a patient treated with tofacitinib. The TCR was taken from a human donor with alopecia areata.

CDR3 loop: CATSNMDRGQTQYF. In DNA, the CDR3 is TGTGCCACCAGCAATATGGACAGGGGGCAGACCCAGTACTTC. This sequence joins TRBV15 and TRBJ2-5, with 11 positions matching TRBD1. V shed 4 bases, J shed 6 bases, and the junction held 4 bases outside the gene matches. The CDR3 runs 14 residues. Looked up from germline, CDR1 is LNHNV and CDR2 is YYDKDF (reference sequence). Full variable domain (rest looked up from reference TRBV15 and TRBJ2-5): DAMVIQNPRYQVTQFGKPVTLSCSQTLNHNVMYWYQQKSSQAPKLLFHYYDKDFNNEADTPDNFQSRRPNTSFCFLDIRSPGLGDTAMYLCATSNMDRGQTQYFGPGTRLLVL.